The clone carrying this TCR beta chain came up many times. The sample belongs to a study of molecular identifiers for immune sequencing clone quantification. Looking at the study overall: Four portions were sequenced after RNA from roughly 21,000 or 96,000 naive CD8 cells was split five ways in replicates.

As previously described, bulk TCR libraries were made using listed TCR primers. MiXCR, applied by TCRdb to the PCR reads, yields one record per CDR3 protein. The data contain 40,000 to 50,000 distinct CDR3 sequences, less than 20% of them singletons. When naive CD8 T cells were sorted, they were gated as CD8+CD4-CCR7+CD45RA+. Material for sequencing was naive CD8+ T cells from blood, with Jurkat cell RNA spiked in. Subset noted: FACS-sorted CD8+CD4-CCR7+CD45RA+ naive T cells. The source is a human donor in good health. Some libraries in this study had Jurkat cell RNA spiked in.

The CDR3 is CASSLGGTEYEQYF. DNA for the CDR3: TGTGCCAGCAGCTTGGGAGGGACTGAATACGAGCAGTACTTC. V gene TRBV5-6 combines with J gene TRBJ2-7, with D possibly matching TRBD2 (6 bases). In germline, CDR1 is SGHDT, CDR2 YYEEEE. V was shortened by 0 bases and J by 4 bases, with 11 bases between the two germline ends. CDR3 length: 14 residues. Full variable domain (missing parts from reference TRBV5-6 and TRBJ2-7): DAGVTQSPTHLIKTRGQQVTLRCSPKSGHDTVSWYQQALGQGPQFIFQYYEEEERQRGNFPDRFSGHQFPNYSSELNVNALLLGDSALYLCASSLGGTEYEQYFGPGTRLTVT.